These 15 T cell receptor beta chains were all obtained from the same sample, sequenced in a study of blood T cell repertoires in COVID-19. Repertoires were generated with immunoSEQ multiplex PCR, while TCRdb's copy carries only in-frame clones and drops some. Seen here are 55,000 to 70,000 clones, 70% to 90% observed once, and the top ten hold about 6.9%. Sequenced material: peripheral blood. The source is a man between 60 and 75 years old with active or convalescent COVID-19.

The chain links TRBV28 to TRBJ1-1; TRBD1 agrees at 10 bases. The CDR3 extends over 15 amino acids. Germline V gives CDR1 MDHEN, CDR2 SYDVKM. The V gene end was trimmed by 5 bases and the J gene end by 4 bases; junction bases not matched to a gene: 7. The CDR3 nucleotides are TGTGCCAGCAGTACGACAGGGGGCATCGGCACTGAAGCTTTCTTT. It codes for CASSTTGGIGTEAFF.

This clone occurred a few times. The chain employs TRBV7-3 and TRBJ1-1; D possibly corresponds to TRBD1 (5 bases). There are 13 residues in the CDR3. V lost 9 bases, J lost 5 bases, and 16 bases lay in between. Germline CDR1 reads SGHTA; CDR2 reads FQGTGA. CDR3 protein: CASGQGMWTEAFF. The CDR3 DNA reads TGTGCCAGTGGCCAGGGAATGTGGACTGAAGCTTTCTTT.

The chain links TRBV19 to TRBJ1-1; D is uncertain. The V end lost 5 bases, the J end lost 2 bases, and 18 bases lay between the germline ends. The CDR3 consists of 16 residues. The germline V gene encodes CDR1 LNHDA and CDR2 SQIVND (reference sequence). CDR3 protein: CASSPSLEPRNTEAFF. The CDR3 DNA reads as TGTGCCAGTAGTCCCTCTTTGGAGCCACGAAACACTGAAGCTTTCTTT.

The CDR3 sequence: CASSLGILGANTEAFF. The CDR3 DNA follows: TGTGCCAGCAGCTTAGGCATTCTGGGGGCGAACACTGAAGCTTTCTTT. The chain couples TRBV7-8 to TRBJ1-1; tentative D call: TRBD1 (6 bases). V was shortened by 1 base and J by 1 base, with 13 bases between the two germline ends. Germline V gene sequence: CDR1 SGHVS, CDR2 FQNEAQ. This CDR3 is built from 16 residues. Full variable domain (remainder filled in from reference TRBV7-8 and TRBJ1-1): GAGVSQSPRYKVAKRGQDVALRCDPISGHVSLFWYQQALGQGPEFLTYFQNEAQLDKSGLPSDRFFAERPEGSVSTLKIQRTQQEDSAVYLCASSLGILGANTEAFFGQGTRLTVV.

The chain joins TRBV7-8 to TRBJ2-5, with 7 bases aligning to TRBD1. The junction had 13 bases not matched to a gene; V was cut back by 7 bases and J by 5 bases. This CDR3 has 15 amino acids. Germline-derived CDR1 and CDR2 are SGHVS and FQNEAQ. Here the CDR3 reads CASNRVQGLGETQYF. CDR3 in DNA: TGTGCCAGCAATCGCGTACAGGGGCTGGGGGAGACCCAGTACTTC.

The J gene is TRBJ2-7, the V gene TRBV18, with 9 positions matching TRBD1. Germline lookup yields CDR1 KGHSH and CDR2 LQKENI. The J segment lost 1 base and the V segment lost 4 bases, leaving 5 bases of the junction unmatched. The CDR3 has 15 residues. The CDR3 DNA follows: TGTGCCAGCTCACTACAGGGGGCTAGTTCCTACGAGCAGTACTTC. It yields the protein CASSLQGASSYEQYF.

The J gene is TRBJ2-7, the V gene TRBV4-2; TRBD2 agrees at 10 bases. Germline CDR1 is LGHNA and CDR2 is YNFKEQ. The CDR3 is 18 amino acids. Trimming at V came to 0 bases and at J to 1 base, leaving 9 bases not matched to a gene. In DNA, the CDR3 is TGTGCCAGCAGCCAAGATCGGGCAACTAGCGGGGATTCCTACGAGCAGTACTTC. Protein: CASSQDRATSGDSYEQYF.

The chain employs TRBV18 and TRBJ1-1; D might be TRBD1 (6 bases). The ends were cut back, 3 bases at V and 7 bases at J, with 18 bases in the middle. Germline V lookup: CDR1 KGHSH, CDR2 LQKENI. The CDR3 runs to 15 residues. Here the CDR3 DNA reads TGTGCCAGCTCACCGCTGGGAGGGCGGGACAATGAAGCTTTCTTT. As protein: CASSPLGGRDNEAFF.

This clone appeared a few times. CDR3 protein: CATLGTGVHEQYF. CDR3 DNA sequence: TGTGCCACCCTGGGGACAGGGGTCCACGAGCAGTACTTC. This sequence joins TRBV3-1 (or the pseudogene TRBV3-2) and TRBJ2-7, with 10 bases fitting TRBD1. This CDR3 has 13 residues. The junction had 8 bases not matched to a gene; V was cut back by 10 bases and J by 5 bases. Germline CDR1 and CDR2: LGHDT and YNNKEL (reference sequence).

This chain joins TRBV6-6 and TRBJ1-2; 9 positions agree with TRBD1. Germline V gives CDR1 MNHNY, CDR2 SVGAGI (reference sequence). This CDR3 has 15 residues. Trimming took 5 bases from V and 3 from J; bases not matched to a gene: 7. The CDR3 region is CASSGPGQGYYGYTF. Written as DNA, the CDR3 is TGTGCCAGCAGTGGACCGGGACAGGGTTACTATGGCTACACCTTC.

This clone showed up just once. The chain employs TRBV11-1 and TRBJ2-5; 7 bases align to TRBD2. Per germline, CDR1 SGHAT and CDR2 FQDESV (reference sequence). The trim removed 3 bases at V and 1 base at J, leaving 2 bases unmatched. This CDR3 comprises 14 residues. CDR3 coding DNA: TGTGCCAGCAGCTTGGGAGGGGCCCAAGAGACCCAGTACTTC. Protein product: CASSLGGAQETQYF.

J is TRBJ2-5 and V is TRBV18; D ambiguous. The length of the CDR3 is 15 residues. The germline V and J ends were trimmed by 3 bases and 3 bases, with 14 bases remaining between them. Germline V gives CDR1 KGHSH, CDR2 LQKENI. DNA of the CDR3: TGTGCCAGCTCACCGCAAAAAGGAGAGGAAGAGACCCAGTACTTC. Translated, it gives CASSPQKGEEETQYF.

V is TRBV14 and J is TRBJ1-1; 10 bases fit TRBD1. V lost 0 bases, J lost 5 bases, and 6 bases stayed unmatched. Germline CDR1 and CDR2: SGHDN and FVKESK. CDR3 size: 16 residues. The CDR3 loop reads CASSQDRGTGETEAFF. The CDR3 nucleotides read TGTGCCAGCAGCCAAGATCGGGGGACAGGGGAAACTGAAGCTTTCTTT.

This CDR3 is CASSITGSDDTQYF. The CDR3 DNA reads as TGTGCCAGTAGTATAACCGGGAGTGATGATACGCAGTATTTT. The J gene is TRBJ2-3, the V gene TRBV19; D perhaps matches TRBD2 (6 bases). From germline, CDR1 is LNHDA and CDR2 SQIVND (reference sequence). This CDR3 is 14 amino acids long. Trimming removed 2 bases at V and 6 bases at J, with 12 bases between.

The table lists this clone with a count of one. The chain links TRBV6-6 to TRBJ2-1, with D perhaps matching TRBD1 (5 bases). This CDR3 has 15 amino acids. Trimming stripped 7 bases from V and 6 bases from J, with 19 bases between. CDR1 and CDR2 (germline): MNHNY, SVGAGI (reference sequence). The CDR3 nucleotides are TGTGCCAGCATCCAAGGGCAGGGCCGAACCAATGAGCAGTTCTTC. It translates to CASIQGQGRTNEQFF.